The rows below give T cell receptor beta chains drawn from one sample of a study of T cell repertoires in cytomegalovirus infection. TCRdb redid the calling of the reads with MiXCR, one entry per CDR3 protein. The sample has around 450,000 distinct CDR3 sequences; roughly a third are singletons. The sequenced material came from PBMCs. All receptors come from a human donor in good health (CMV status not recorded). Some clones in this sample may be carry-over from other donors' samples. CDR3s include the opening cysteine and the closing phenylalanine or tryptophan. Fields, in order: CDR3 protein, CDR3 DNA, D gene, clone size, V gene, J gene. A D gene is named only where the DNA matches it firmly. Only some rows state a clone size, as once, few, many or a class for expanded clones.

CASSFGRRSYNEQFF	TGTGCCAGCAGTTTCGGGCGCCGGTCCTACAATGAGCAGTTCTTC	-	-	TRBV12-3/TRBV12-4	TRBJ2-1
CASSPWTKPGQKTGELFF	TGTGCCAGCTCACCTTGGACAAAACCGGGACAGAAGACCGGGGAGCTGTTTTTT	TRBD1	-	TRBV18	TRBJ2-2
CASSSSGVLPTEKLFF	TGTGCCAGCAGTTCGTCCGGGGTCCTGCCAACAGAAAAACTGTTTTTT	-	-	TRBV28	TRBJ1-4
CASSYSKDGGRYNEQFF	TGTGCCAGCAGTTACTCGAAGGACGGGGGGCGCTACAATGAGCAGTTCTTC	-	-	TRBV6-2/TRBV6-3	TRBJ2-1
CASSSKLSSYNEQFF	TGTGCCAGCAGCTCAAAGCTTAGCTCCTACAATGAGCAGTTCTTC	-	-	TRBV7-3	TRBJ2-1
CASSLASGAGGDYEQYF	TGTGCCAGCAGCTTAGCTTCAGGGGCGGGGGGAGACTACGAGCAGTACTTC	TRBD2	many	TRBV7-8	TRBJ2-7
CASSQEEEGSEPLHF	TGCGCCAGCAGCCAAGAGGAGGAGGGATCGGAACCCCTCCACTTT	-	-	TRBV4-1	TRBJ1-6
CSAGSDRDNQPQHF	TGCAGTGCAGGATCGGACAGGGACAATCAGCCCCAGCATTTT	TRBD1	few	TRBV20-1	TRBJ1-5
CASSPRQGGAEAFF	TGCGCCAGCAGCCCTCGGCAGGGAGGGGCTGAAGCTTTCTTT	-	-	TRBV4-3	TRBJ1-1
CASSLYAETYEQYF	TGTGCCAGCAGCTTATACGCAGAGACTTACGAGCAGTACTTC	-	many	TRBV11-2	TRBJ2-7
CASSQARGTSLTDTQYF	TGCGCCAGCAGCCAAGCCCGCGGGACTAGTCTCACAGATACGCAGTATTTT	TRBD2	-	TRBV4-1	TRBJ2-3
CATGPSRVGAFF	TGTGCAACGGGCCCATCGAGGGTGGGAGCTTTCTTT	-	-	TRBV15	TRBJ1-1
CASRRGIQGDPHEQYF	TGTGCCAGCAGGAGGGGTATACAGGGCGATCCCCACGAGCAGTACTTC	-	many	TRBV6-1	TRBJ2-7